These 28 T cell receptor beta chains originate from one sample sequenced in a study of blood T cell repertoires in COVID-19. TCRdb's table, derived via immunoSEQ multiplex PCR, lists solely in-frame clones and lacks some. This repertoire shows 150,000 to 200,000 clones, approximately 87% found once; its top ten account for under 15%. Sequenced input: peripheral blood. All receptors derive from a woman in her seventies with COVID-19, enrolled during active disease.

CDR3 amino acids: CASSLTTETGNYQPQHF. The CDR3 region has the DNA TGTGCCAGCTCACTTACCACGGAGACGGGAAATTATCAGCCCCAGCATTTT. The rearrangement links TRBV18 to TRBJ1-5; D call uncertain. The CDR3 length is 17 residues. Germline values: CDR1 KGHSH, CDR2 LQKENI. The V end lost 4 bases, the J end lost 5 bases, and 21 bases lay between the germline ends. The variable domain in full, completed from reference TRBV18 and TRBJ1-5, reads NAGVMQNPRHLVRRRGQEARLRCSPMKGHSHVYWYRQLPEEGLKFMVYLQKENIIDESGMPKERFSAEFPKEGPSILRIQQVVRGDSAAYFCASSLTTETGNYQPQHFGDGTRLSIL.

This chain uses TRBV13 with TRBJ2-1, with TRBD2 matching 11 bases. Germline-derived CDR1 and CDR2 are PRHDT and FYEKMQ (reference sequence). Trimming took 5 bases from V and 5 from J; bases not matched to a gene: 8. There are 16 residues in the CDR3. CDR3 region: CASSLPGLAGDNEQFF. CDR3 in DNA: TGTGCCAGCAGCCTACCAGGACTAGCGGGCGACAATGAGCAGTTCTTC. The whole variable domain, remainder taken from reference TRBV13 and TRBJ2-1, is AAGVIQSPRHLIKEKRETATLKCYPIPRHDTVYWYQQGPGQDPQFLISFYEKMQSDKGSIPDRFSAQQFSDYHSELNMSSLELGDSALYFCASSLPGLAGDNEQFFGPGTRLTVL.

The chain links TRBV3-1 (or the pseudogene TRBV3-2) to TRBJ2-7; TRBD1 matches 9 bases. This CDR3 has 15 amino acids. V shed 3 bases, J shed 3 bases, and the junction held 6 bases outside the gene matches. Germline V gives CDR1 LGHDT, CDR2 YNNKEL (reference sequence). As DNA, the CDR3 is TGTGCCAGCAGCCACCCGGGACAGGGACTCTACGAGCAGTACTTC. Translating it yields CASSHPGQGLYEQYF.

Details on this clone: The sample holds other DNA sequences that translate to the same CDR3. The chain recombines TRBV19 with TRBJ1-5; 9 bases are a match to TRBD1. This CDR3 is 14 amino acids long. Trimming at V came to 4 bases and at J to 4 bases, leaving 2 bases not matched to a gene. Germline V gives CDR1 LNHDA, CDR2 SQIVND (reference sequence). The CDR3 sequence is CASSTGQGNQPQHF. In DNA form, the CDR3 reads TGTGCCAGTAGTACAGGACAGGGGAATCAGCCCCAGCATTTT.

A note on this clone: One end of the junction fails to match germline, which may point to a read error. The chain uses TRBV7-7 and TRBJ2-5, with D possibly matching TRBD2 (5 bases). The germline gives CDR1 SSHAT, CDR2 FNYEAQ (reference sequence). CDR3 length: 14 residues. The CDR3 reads CASSFGRAQETQYF. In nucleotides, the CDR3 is TGTGCTAGCAGCTTTGGGCGGGCCCAAGAGACCCAGTACTTC.

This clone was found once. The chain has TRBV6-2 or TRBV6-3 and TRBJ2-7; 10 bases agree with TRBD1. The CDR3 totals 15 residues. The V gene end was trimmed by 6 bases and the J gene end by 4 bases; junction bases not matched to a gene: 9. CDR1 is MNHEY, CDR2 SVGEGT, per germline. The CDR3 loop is CASSSGTGDQYEQYF. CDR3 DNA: TGTGCCAGCAGCTCCGGGACAGGGGATCAATACGAGCAGTACTTC.

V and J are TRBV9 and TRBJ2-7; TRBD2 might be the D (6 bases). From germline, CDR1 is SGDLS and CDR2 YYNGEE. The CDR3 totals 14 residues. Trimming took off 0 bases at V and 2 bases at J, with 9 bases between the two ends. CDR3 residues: CASSVGGNAYEQYF. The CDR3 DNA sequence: TGTGCCAGCAGCGTAGGCGGGAATGCCTACGAGCAGTACTTC.

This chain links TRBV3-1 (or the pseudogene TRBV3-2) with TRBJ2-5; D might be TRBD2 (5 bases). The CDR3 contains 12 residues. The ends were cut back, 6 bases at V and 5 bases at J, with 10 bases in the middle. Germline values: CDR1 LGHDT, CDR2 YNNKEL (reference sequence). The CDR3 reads CASRRVRETQYF. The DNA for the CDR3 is TGTGCCAGCAGGAGGGTCCGGGAGACCCAGTACTTC.

CDR3 DNA: TGTGCCACCCCAGGCTATGGCTACACCTTC. Protein product: CATPGYGYTF. This sequence joins TRBV28 and TRBJ1-2; D is unclear. Per the germline V gene, CDR1 is MDHEN and CDR2 is SYDVKM. The CDR3 is 10 amino acids. Trimming took off 10 bases at V and 4 bases at J, with 7 bases between the two ends.

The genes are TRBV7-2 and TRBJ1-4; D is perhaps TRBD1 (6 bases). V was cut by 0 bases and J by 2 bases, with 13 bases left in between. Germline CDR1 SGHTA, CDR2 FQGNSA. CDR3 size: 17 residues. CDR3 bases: TGTGCCAGCAGCTTAGCCGGGGGGGCTACTACTAATGAAAAACTGTTTTTT. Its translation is CASSLAGGATTNEKLFF.

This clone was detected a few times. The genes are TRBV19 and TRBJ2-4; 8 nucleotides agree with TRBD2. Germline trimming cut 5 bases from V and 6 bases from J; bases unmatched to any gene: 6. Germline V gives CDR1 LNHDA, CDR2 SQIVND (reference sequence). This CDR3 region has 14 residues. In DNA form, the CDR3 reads TGTGCCAGTAGTGAGACGGGAGGGGGAAACATTCAGTACTTC. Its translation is CASSETGGGNIQYF.

The CDR3 region is CASSLGSINGMNTEAFF. The CDR3 region has the DNA TGTGCCAGCAGCTTAGGATCGATCAACGGGATGAACACTGAAGCTTTCTTT. This chain links TRBV7-8 with TRBJ1-1; D gene uncertain. The V end lost 1 base, the J end lost 0 bases, and 15 bases lay between the germline ends. CDR1 SGHVS and CDR2 FQNEAQ come from the germline V gene. The CDR3 contains 17 residues.

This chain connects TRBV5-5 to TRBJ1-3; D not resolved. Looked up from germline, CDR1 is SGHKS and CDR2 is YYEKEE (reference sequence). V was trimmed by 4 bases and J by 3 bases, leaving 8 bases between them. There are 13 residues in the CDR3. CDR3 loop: CASSLGSGNTIYF. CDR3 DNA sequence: TGTGCCAGCAGCCTCGGTAGTGGAAACACCATATATTTT.

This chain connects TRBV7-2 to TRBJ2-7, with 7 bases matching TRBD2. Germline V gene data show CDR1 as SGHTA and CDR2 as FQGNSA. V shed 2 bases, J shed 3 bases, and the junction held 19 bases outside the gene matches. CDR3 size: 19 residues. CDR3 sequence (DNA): TGTGCCAGCAGCTTATTGGCTGACCTCCGCGGGAGTGAGGGCTACGAGCAGTACTTC. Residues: CASSLLADLRGSEGYEQYF.

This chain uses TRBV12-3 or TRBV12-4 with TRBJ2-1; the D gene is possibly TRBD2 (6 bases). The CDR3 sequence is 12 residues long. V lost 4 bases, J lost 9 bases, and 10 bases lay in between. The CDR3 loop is CASSSGLPEQFF. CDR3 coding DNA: TGTGCCAGCAGTTCAGGACTACCTGAGCAGTTCTTC.

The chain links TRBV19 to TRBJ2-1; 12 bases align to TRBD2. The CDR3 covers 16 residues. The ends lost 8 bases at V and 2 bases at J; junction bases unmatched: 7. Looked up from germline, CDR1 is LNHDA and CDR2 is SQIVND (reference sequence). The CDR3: CASRSLAGGPYNEQFF. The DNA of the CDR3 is TGTGCCAGTCGATCCCTAGCGGGAGGGCCCTACAATGAGCAGTTCTTC.

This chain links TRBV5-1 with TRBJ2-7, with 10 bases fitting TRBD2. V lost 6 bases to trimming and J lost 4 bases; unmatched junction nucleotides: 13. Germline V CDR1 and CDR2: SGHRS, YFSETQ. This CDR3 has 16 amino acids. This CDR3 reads CASNLEASGRGYEQYF. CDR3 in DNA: TGCGCCAGCAATCTGGAGGCTAGCGGGAGAGGGTACGAGCAGTACTTC.

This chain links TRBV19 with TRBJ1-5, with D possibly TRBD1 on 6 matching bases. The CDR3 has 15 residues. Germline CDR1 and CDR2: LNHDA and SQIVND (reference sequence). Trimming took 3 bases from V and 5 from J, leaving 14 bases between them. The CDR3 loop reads CASSIGGQGDQPQHF. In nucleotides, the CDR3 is TGTGCCAGTAGTATTGGGGGACAAGGAGATCAGCCCCAGCATTTT.

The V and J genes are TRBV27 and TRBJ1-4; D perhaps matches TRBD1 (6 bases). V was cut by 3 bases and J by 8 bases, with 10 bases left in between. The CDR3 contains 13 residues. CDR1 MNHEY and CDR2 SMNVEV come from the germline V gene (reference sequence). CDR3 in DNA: TGTGCCAGCAGTTTCCAGGGGAGCGAAAAACTGTTTTTT. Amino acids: CASSFQGSEKLFF.

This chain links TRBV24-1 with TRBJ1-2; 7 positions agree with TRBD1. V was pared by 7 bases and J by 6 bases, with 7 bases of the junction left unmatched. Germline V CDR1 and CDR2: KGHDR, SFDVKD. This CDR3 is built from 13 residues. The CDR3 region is CATSPETGNGYTF. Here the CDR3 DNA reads TGTGCCACCAGCCCGGAGACAGGGAATGGCTACACCTTC.

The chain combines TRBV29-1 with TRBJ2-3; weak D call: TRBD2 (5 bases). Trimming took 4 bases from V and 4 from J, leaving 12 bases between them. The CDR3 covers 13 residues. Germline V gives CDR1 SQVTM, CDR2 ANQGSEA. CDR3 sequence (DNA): TGCAGCGTTGTTTGGAGGCGGGCAGATACGCAGTATTTT. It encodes CSVVWRRADTQYF.

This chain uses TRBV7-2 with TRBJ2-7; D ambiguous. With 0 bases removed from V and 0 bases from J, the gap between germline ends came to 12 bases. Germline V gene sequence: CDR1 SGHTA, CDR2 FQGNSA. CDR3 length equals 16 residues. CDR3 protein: CASSLARGASSYEQYF. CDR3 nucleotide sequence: TGTGCCAGCAGCTTAGCGCGAGGCGCCTCCTCCTACGAGCAGTACTTC.

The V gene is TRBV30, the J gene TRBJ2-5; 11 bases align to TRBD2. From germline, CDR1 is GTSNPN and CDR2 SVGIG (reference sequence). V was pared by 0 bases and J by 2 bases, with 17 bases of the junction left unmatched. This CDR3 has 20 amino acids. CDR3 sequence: CAWSVLGGSGRALGQETQYF. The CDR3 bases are TGTGCCTGGAGTGTACTGGGGGGTAGCGGGAGGGCCCTTGGGCAAGAGACCCAGTACTTC.

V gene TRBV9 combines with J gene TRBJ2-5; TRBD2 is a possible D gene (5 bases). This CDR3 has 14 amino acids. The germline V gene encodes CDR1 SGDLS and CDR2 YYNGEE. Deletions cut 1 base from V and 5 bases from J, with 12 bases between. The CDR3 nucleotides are TGTGCCAGCAGCGTACCCGCGGGTAGGGAGACCCAGTACTTC. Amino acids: CASSVPAGRETQYF.

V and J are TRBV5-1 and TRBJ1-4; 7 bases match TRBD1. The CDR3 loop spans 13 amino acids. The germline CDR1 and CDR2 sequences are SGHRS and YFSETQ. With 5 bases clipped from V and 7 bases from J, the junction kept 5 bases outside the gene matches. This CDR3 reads CASSGTDFEKLFF. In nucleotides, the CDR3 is TGCGCCAGCAGTGGGACAGACTTTGAAAAACTGTTTTTT.

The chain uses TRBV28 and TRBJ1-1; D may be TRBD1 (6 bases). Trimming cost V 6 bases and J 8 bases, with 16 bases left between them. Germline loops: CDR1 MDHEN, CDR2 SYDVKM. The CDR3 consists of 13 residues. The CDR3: CASRIQGRAEAFF. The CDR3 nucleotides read TGTGCCAGCAGGATACAGGGAAGGGCCGAAGCTTTCTTT.

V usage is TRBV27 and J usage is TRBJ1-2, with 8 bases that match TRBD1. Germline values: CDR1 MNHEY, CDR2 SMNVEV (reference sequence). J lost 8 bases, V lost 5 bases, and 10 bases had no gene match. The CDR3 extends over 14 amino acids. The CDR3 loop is CASSPLDRVGGYTF. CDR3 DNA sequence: TGTGCCAGCAGTCCGCTGGACAGGGTTGGGGGCTACACCTTC.

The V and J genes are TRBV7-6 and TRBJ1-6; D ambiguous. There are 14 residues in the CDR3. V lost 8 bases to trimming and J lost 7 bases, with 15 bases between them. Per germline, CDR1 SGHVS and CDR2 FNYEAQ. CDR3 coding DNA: TGTGCCAGCTCCCTCACGGCGGGCAATTCACCCCTCCACTTT. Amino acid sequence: CASSLTAGNSPLHF.